The rows below give T cell receptor beta chains drawn from one sample of a study of CD8 T cells in ankylosing spondylitis. TCRdb re-called the 5' RACE reads with MiXCR, one entry per CDR3 protein. The data contain about 210,000 distinct CDR3 sequences, roughly 8% of them singletons. The sequencing input was blood, either unsorted or a sorted T cell fraction (not recorded which). The receptors shown here come from a female donor with ankylosing spondylitis or in good health (not recorded which). CDR3s leave out the opening cysteine and the closing phenylalanine or tryptophan. Only some rows state a clone size, as once, few, many or a class for expanded clones.

clone size: many; V gene: TRBV12-3/TRBV12-4; J gene: TRBJ2-7; CDR3 protein: ASSFRLSLGEKENSYEQY
clone size: many; V gene: TRBV9; J gene: TRBJ2-1; CDR3 protein: ASSGFTGTRSNEQF
clone size: few; V gene: TRBV7-2; J gene: TRBJ2-1; CDR3 protein: ASSLWTSGSKGNEQF
clone size: many; V gene: TRBV6-1; J gene: TRBJ2-7; CDR3 protein: ASRSPEEGPYEQY
clone size: many; V gene: TRBV5-6; J gene: TRBJ2-1; CDR3 protein: ASSSPLGGQF
clone size: many; V gene: TRBV4-3; J gene: TRBJ2-1; CDR3 protein: ASSQDRANGYNEQF
clone size: many; V gene: TRBV12-3/TRBV12-4; J gene: TRBJ1-1; CDR3 protein: ASSFRTESVRDDMNTEAF
clone size: many; V gene: TRBV7-9; J gene: TRBJ1-1; CDR3 protein: ASSLNSRTEAF
clone size: NA; V gene: TRBV12-3/TRBV12-4; J gene: TRBJ1-4; CDR3 protein: ASSLRTATEKLF
clone size: few; V gene: TRBV11-2; J gene: TRBJ2-6; CDR3 protein: ASSLHIGTRAGANVLT
clone size: many; V gene: TRBV28; J gene: TRBJ2-7; CDR3 protein: ASSPTPAGVEQY
clone size: many; V gene: TRBV27; J gene: TRBJ2-2; CDR3 protein: ASSLSNTNTGELF
clone size: many; V gene: TRBV5-1; J gene: TRBJ1-1; CDR3 protein: ASSLYDRDTEAF
clone size: many; V gene: TRBV5-1; J gene: TRBJ1-1; CDR3 protein: ASSADPDRNTEAF
clone size: many; V gene: TRBV7-6; J gene: TRBJ2-3; CDR3 protein: ASSPLRGDTQY
clone size: many; V gene: TRBV2; J gene: TRBJ1-1; CDR3 protein: ASSVTWNTEAF
clone size: many; V gene: TRBV6-5; J gene: TRBJ2-7; CDR3 protein: ASSKTPGQGFYEQY
clone size: many; V gene: TRBV5-1; J gene: TRBJ2-4; CDR3 protein: ASSRISGIVGTKNIQY
clone size: many; V gene: TRBV30; J gene: TRBJ2-2; CDR3 protein: AWSVGLATGELF
clone size: NA; V gene: TRBV5-4; J gene: TRBJ2-1; CDR3 protein: ASGTLLGEQF
clone size: many; V gene: TRBV12-3/TRBV12-4; J gene: TRBJ1-1; CDR3 protein: ASSFKGGTEAF
clone size: many; V gene: TRBV12-3/TRBV12-4; J gene: TRBJ1-2; CDR3 protein: ASSESWGLNYGYT
clone size: many; V gene: TRBV12-3/TRBV12-4; J gene: TRBJ1-1; CDR3 protein: ASSKLMGAEAF
clone size: few; V gene: TRBV7-6; J gene: TRBJ2-5; CDR3 protein: ASSELRETQY
clone size: many; V gene: TRBV20-1; J gene: TRBJ1-1; CDR3 protein: SAEGQGSTEAF
clone size: many; V gene: TRBV12-3/TRBV12-4; J gene: TRBJ2-7; CDR3 protein: ATPPRYCEQY
clone size: many; V gene: TRBV5-1; J gene: TRBJ1-1; CDR3 protein: ASSRGQENTEAF
clone size: NA; V gene: TRBV7-2; J gene: TRBJ1-1; CDR3 protein: ASSRPLIVTEAF
clone size: many; V gene: TRBV5-1; J gene: TRBJ1-6; CDR3 protein: ASSWGLDSPLH
clone size: NA; V gene: TRBV5-1; J gene: TRBJ1-1; CDR3 protein: ASRAGDTEAF
clone size: many; V gene: TRBV12-3/TRBV12-4; J gene: TRBJ1-2; CDR3 protein: ASSLLSHGYT
clone size: many; V gene: TRBV6-2/TRBV6-3; J gene: TRBJ2-1; CDR3 protein: ASSYDRGQVYNEQF
clone size: few; V gene: TRBV20-1; J gene: TRBJ1-6; CDR3 protein: SARVQGRDSPLH
clone size: many; V gene: TRBV3-1; J gene: TRBJ2-1; CDR3 protein: ASSQTGRRDHEQF
clone size: many; V gene: TRBV5-5; J gene: TRBJ1-1; CDR3 protein: ASSLDPMSTEAF
clone size: many; V gene: TRBV5-1; J gene: TRBJ2-1; CDR3 protein: ASSTRDYRYNEQF
clone size: many; V gene: TRBV6-5; J gene: TRBJ2-1; CDR3 protein: ASSWGTSENNEQF
clone size: NA; V gene: TRBV11-2; J gene: TRBJ2-7; CDR3 protein: ASSLVPDSAYEQY
clone size: many; V gene: TRBV12-3/TRBV12-4; J gene: TRBJ2-1; CDR3 protein: ASSPRDRVNNEQF
clone size: many; V gene: TRBV20-1; J gene: TRBJ1-5; CDR3 protein: SARTGPDQPQH
clone size: many; V gene: TRBV21-1; J gene: TRBJ1-6; CDR3 protein: ASRGLGNSPLH
clone size: many; V gene: TRBV20-1; J gene: TRBJ2-1; CDR3 protein: SARDLAGWDNEQF
clone size: many; V gene: TRBV7-2; J gene: TRBJ2-5; CDR3 protein: ASSPNSYPETQY
clone size: many; V gene: TRBV27; J gene: TRBJ2-3; CDR3 protein: ASSFSGVDTQY
clone size: many; V gene: TRBV20-1; J gene: TRBJ1-1; CDR3 protein: SARQFEAF
clone size: many; V gene: TRBV20-1; J gene: TRBJ2-1; CDR3 protein: SASTGQVDNEQF
clone size: many; V gene: TRBV28; J gene: TRBJ2-1; CDR3 protein: ASSLESRGVNEQF
clone size: many; V gene: TRBV3-1; J gene: TRBJ2-7; CDR3 protein: ASSQATGAREQY